This TCR beta chain was profiled in a study of identical twins. TCRdb re-called the 5' RACE reads through MiXCR, storing one row per CDR3 protein. The table includes fewer than 650,000 distinct CDR3 sequences, approximately 10% detected once. In its sample, this clonotype was seen many times. Germline V gene sequence: CDR1 SGHDT, CDR2 YYEEEE. This CDR3 region has 15 residues. V was cut by 5 bases and J by 2 bases, with 16 bases left in between. This same sample was also part of a study on yellow fever vaccine responses in identical twins. That work contributes: Vaccine T cell responses of twins reportedly seemed partly convergent and partly personalized.

This sequence joins TRBV5-6 and TRBJ1-2, with D possibly being TRBD1 (6 bases). The sequence was obtained from a woman between 18 and 29 years old in good health. Sequencing was done on a sample of PBMCs. In nucleotides, the CDR3 is TGTGCCAGCAGTCCCTACATCACAGGGAACTATGGCTACACCTTC. Amino acid sequence: CASSPYITGNYGYTF. Variable domain in full (rest from reference TRBV5-6 and TRBJ1-2): DAGVTQSPTHLIKTRGQQVTLRCSPKSGHDTVSWYQQALGQGPQFIFQYYEEEERQRGNFPDRFSGHQFPNYSSELNVNALLLGDSALYLCASSPYITGNYGYTFGSGTRLTVV.